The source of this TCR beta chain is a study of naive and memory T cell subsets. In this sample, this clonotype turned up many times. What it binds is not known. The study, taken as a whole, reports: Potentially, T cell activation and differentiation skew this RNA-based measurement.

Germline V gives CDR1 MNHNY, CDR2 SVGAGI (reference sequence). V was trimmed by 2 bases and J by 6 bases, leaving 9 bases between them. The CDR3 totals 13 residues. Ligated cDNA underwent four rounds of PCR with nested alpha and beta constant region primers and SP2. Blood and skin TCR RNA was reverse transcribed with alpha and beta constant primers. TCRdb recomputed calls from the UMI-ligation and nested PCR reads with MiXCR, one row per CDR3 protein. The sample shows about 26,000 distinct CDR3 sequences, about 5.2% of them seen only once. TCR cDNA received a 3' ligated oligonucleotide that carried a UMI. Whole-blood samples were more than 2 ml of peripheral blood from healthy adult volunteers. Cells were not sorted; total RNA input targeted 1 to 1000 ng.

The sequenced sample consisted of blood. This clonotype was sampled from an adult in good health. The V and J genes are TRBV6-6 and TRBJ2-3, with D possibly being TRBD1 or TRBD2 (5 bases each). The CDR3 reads CASSYGTMDTQYF. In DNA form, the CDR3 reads TGTGCCAGCAGTTACGGGACCATGGATACGCAGTATTTT.